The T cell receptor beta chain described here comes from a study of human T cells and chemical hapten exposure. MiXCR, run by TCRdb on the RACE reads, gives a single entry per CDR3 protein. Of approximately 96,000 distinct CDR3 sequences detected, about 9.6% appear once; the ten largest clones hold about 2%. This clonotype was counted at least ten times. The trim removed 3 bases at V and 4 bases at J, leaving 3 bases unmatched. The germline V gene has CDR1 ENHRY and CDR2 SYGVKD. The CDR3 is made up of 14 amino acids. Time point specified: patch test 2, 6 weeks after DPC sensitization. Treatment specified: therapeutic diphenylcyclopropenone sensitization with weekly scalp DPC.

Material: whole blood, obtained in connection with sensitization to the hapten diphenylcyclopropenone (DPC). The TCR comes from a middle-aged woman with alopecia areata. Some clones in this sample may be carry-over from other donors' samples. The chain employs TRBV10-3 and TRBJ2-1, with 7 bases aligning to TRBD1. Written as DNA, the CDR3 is TGTGCCATCAGTGACCAGGGGGTATACAATGAGCAGTTCTTC. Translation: CAISDQGVYNEQFF.